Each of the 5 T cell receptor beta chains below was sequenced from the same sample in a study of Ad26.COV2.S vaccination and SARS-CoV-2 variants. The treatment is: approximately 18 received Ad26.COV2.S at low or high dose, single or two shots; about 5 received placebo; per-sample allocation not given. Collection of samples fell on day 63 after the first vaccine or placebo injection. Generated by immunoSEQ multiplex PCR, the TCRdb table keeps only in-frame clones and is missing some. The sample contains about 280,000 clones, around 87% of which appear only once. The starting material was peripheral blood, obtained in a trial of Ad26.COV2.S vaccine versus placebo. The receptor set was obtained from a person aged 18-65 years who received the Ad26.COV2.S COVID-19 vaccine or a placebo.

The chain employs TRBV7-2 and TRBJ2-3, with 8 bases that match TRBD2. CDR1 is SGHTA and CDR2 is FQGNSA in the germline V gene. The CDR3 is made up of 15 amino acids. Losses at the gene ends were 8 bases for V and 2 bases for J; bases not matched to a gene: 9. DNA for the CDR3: TGTGCCAGCGGGCAGCGGGGGTTTCTCACAGATACGCAGTATTTT. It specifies CASGQRGFLTDTQYF.

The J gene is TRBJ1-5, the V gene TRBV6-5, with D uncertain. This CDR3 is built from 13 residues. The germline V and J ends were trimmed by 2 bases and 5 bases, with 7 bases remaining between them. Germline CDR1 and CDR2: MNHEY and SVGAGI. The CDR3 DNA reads TGTGCCAGCAGTTACATGGTCGATCAGCCCCAGCATTTT. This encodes CASSYMVDQPQHF.

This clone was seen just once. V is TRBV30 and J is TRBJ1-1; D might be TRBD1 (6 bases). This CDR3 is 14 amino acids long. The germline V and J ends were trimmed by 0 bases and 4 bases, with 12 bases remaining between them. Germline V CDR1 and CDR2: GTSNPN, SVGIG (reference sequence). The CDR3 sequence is CAWSVVGGATEAFF. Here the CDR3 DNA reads TGTGCCTGGAGTGTAGTCGGGGGGGCCACTGAAGCTTTCTTT.

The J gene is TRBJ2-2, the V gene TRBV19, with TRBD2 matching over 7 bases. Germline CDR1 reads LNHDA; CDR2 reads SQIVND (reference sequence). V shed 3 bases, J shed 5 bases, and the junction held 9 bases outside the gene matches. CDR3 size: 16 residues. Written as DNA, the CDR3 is TGTGCCAGTAGTATTCAGAGCGGGGACGGGACCGGGGAGCTGTTTTTT. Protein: CASSIQSGDGTGELFF.

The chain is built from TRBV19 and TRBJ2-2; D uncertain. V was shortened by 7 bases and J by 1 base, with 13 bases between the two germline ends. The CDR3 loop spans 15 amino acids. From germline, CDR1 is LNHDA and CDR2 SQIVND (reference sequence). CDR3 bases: TGTGCCAGTACCCCCGGCCAAGGGAACACCGGGGAGCTGTTTTTT. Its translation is CASTPGQGNTGELFF.